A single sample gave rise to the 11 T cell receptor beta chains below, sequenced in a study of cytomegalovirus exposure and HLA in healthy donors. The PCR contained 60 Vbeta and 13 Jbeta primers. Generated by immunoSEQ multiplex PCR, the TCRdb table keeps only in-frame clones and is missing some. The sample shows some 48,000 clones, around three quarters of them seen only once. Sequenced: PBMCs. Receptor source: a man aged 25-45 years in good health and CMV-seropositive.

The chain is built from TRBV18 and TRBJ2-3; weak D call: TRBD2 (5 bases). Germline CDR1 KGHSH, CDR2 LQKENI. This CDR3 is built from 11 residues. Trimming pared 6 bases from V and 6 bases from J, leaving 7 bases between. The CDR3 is CASSIADTQYF. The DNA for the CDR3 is TGTGCCAGCTCCATAGCGGATACGCAGTATTTT.

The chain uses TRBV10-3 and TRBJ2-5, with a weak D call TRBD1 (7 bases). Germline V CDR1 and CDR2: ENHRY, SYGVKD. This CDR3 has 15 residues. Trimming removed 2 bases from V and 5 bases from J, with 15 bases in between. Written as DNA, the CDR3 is TGTGCCATCAGTGAGCCCCAGGGGGGTGGTGAGACCCAGTACTTC. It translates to CAISEPQGGGETQYF.

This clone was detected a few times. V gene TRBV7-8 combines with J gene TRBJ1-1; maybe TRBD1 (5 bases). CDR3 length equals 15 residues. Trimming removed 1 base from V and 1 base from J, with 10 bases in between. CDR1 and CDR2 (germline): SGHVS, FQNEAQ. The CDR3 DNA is TGTGCCAGCAGCTTAGGTAAGGGGTCGAACACTGAAGCTTTCTTT. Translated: CASSLGKGSNTEAFF.

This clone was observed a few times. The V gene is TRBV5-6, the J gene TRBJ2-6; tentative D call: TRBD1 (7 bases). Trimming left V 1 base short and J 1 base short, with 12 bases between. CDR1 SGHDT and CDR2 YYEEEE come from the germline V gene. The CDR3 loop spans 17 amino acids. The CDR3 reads CASSLLAGGSGANVLTF. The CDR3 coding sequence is TGTGCCAGCAGCTTGTTGGCAGGGGGGTCTGGGGCCAACGTCCTGACTTTC.

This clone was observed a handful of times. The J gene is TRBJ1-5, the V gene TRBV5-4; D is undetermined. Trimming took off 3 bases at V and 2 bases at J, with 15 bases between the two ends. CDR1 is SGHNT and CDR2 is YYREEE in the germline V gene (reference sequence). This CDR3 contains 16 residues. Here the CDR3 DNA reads TGTGCCAGCAGCTCCGGCGGAGGCTTGGGCAATCAGCCCCAGCATTTT. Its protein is CASSSGGGLGNQPQHF. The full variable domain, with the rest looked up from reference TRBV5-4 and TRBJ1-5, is ETGVTQSPTHLIKTRGQQVTLRCSSQSGHNTVSWYQQALGQGPQFIFQYYREEENGRGNFPPRFSGLQFPNYSSELNVNALELDDSALYLCASSSGGGLGNQPQHFGDGTRLSIL.

CDR3 loop: CASSSHRGNTEAFF. As DNA, the CDR3 is TGCGCCAGCAGCTCCCACAGGGGGAACACTGAAGCTTTCTTT. This sequence joins TRBV5-1 and TRBJ1-1; 7 bases line up with TRBD1. CDR1 is SGHRS, CDR2 YFSETQ, per germline. The V segment lost 3 bases and the J segment 1 base; nucleotides outside the gene matches: 3. There are 14 residues in the CDR3.

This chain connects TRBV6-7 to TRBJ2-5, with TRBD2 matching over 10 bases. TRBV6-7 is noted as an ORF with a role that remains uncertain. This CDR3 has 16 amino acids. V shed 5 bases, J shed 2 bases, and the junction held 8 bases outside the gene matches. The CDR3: CASSGRLAGPQETQYF. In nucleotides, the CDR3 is TGTGCCAGCAGTGGCAGACTAGCGGGCCCACAAGAGACCCAGTACTTC.

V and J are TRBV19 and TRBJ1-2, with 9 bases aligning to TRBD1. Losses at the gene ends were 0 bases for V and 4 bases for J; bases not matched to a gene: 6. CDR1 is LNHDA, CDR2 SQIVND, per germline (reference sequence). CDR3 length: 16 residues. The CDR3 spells CASSIEGTGFSYGYTF. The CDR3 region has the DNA TGTGCCAGTAGTATAGAAGGGACAGGGTTCAGCTATGGCTACACCTTC.

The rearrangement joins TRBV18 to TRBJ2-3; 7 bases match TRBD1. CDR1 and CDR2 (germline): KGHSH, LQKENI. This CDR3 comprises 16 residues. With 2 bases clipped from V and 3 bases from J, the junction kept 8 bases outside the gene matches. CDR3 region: CASSPVRGQKTDTQYF. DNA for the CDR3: TGTGCCAGCTCACCAGTTCGGGGACAGAAAACAGATACGCAGTATTTT.

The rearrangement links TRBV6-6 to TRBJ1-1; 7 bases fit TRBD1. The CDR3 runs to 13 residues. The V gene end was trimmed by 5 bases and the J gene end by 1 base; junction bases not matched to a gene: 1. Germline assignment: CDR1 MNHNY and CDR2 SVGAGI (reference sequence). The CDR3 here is CASSRDRNTEAFF. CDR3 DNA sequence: TGTGCCAGCAGTCGGGACAGGAACACTGAAGCTTTCTTT.

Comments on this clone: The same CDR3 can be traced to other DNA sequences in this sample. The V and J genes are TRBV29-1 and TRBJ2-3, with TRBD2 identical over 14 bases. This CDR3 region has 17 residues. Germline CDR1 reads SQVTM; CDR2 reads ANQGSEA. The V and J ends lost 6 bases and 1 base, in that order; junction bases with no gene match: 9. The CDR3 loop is CSVREPGLAGGTDTQYF. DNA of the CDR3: TGCAGCGTCAGAGAACCGGGACTAGCGGGGGGCACAGATACGCAGTATTTT.